The 19 T cell receptor beta chains below were found in one sample sequenced in a study of Ad26.COV2.S vaccination and SARS-CoV-2 variants. Treatment described: some 19 received Ad26.COV2.S at low or high dose, single or two shots; 5 received placebo; per-sample allocation not given. Specimens were obtained on day 63 following the first vaccine or placebo injection. The table came from immunoSEQ multiplex PCR; TCRdb's copy has only in-frame clones and leaves some out. The sample carries about 440,000 clones, 90% recorded once. The source material was peripheral blood, sampled in a trial of Ad26.COV2.S vaccine versus placebo. These receptors all stem from a person between 18 and 65 years old who received the Ad26.COV2.S COVID-19 vaccine or a placebo.

This clone was seen a handful of times. The V call is TRBV2, the J call TRBJ2-1, with TRBD2 identical over 11 bases. V shed 3 bases and J 8 bases; nucleotides not matched to a gene: 3. This CDR3 comprises 14 residues. CDR1 is SNHLY, CDR2 FYNNEI, per germline. CDR3 protein: CASSDTSGSDEQFF. The CDR3 region has the DNA TGTGCCAGCAGTGACACTAGCGGGAGTGATGAGCAGTTCTTC.

This clone was picked up one time. J is TRBJ2-7 and V is TRBV28, with TRBD1 matching over 8 bases. Trimming removed 4 bases from V and 5 bases from J; junction bases left unmatched: 7. Germline CDR1 is MDHEN and CDR2 is SYDVKM. The CDR3 spans 14 residues. The CDR3 DNA follows: TGTGCCAGCAGTTCCAACAGGGGGATCGACGAGCAGTACTTC. Protein product: CASSSNRGIDEQYF.

This chain links TRBV24-1 with TRBJ2-5; 9 nucleotides line up with TRBD1. This CDR3 is built from 19 residues. Per germline, CDR1 KGHDR and CDR2 SFDVKD. Germline trimming cut 1 base from V and 2 bases from J; bases unmatched to any gene: 13. The CDR3 DNA follows: TGTGCCACCAGTGATTTTGAGGACAGGGGTTTGGTAGGACAAGAGACCCAGTACTTC. Protein product: CATSDFEDRGLVGQETQYF.

As for this clone: Other DNA sequences within the sample encode an identical CDR3. This chain uses TRBV9 with TRBJ2-7; a weak D match, TRBD2 (7 bases). V was cut by 0 bases and J by 2 bases, with 9 bases left in between. The germline V gene has CDR1 SGDLS and CDR2 YYNGEE. The CDR3 extends over 14 amino acids. The CDR3 region is CASSVGGGAYEQYF. As DNA, the CDR3 is TGTGCCAGCAGCGTAGGAGGGGGGGCCTACGAGCAGTACTTC.

This clone was seen just once. The chain combines TRBV19 with TRBJ1-5; D perhaps matches TRBD1 (5 bases). The CDR3 length is 15 residues. With 3 bases removed from V and 2 bases from J, the gap between germline ends came to 11 bases. Germline CDR1 reads LNHDA; CDR2 reads SQIVND (reference sequence). For the CDR3, the DNA is TGTGCCAGTAGTATCCGGGGGGTAGGCAATCAGCCCCAGCATTTT. It specifies CASSIRGVGNQPQHF.

J is TRBJ2-5 and V is TRBV6-2 or TRBV6-3; D perhaps matches TRBD1 (5 bases). CDR3 length: 18 residues. Germline V gene lookup returns CDR1 MNHEY and CDR2 SVGEGT. Trimming removed 2 bases at V and 1 base at J, with 20 bases between. The CDR3 sequence: CASSYPSGGAGLQETQYF. CDR3 bases: TGTGCCAGCAGTTACCCCTCCGGTGGTGCAGGGCTCCAAGAGACCCAGTACTTC.

The chain combines TRBV28 with TRBJ2-1; TRBD2 agrees at 7 bases. The junction had 13 bases not matched to a gene; V was cut back by 5 bases and J by 9 bases. Germline loops: CDR1 MDHEN, CDR2 SYDVKM. CDR3 length: 15 residues. DNA for the CDR3: TGTGCCAGCAGTCTTATAGCGGGTGGATCCGGTGAGCAGTTCTTC. This translates into CASSLIAGGSGEQFF.

This clone showed up many times. This rearrangement joins TRBV28 to TRBJ2-7; tentatively, D is TRBD2 (6 bases). V was pared by 3 bases and J by 5 bases, with 14 bases between. The CDR3 consists of 14 residues. Germline CDR1 is MDHEN and CDR2 is SYDVKM. CDR3 residues: CASSFPGLQNEQYF. For the CDR3, the DNA is TGTGCCAGCAGTTTTCCGGGACTCCAGAACGAGCAGTACTTC. The complete variable domain, with remaining parts taken from reference TRBV28 and TRBJ2-7, reads DVKVTQSSRYLVKRTGEKVFLECVQDMDHENMFWYRQDPGLGLRLIYFSYDVKMKEKGDIPEGYSVSREKKERFSLILESASTNQTSMYLCASSFPGLQNEQYFGPGTRLTVT.

The chain has TRBV2 and TRBJ2-2; no clear D gene. There are 13 residues in the CDR3. V was trimmed by 2 bases and J by 6 bases, leaving 7 bases between them. Germline assignment: CDR1 SNHLY and CDR2 FYNNEI. The CDR3 nucleotides read TGTGCCAGCAGTGAATCTCGGGCCGGGGAGCTGTTTTTT. Protein: CASSESRAGELFF.

This chain uses TRBV7-2 with TRBJ2-7, with D perhaps being TRBD1 or TRBD2 (5 bases each). Trimming took 5 bases from V and 3 from J, leaving 17 bases between them. CDR3 length: 15 residues. Germline V lookup: CDR1 SGHTA, CDR2 FQGNSA. Here the CDR3 DNA reads TGTGCCAGCAGCCCCTCCGGGACGCACAACTACGAGCAGTACTTC. Its protein is CASSPSGTHNYEQYF. The complete variable domain, with remaining parts taken from reference TRBV7-2 and TRBJ2-7, reads GAGVSQSPSNKVTEKGKDVELRCDPISGHTALYWYRQSLGQGLEFLIYFQGNSAPDKSGLPSDRFSAERTGGSVSTLTIQRTQQEDSAVYLCASSPSGTHNYEQYFGPGTRLTVT.

The CDR3 protein is CASSLVRGTGAFNEQFF. The CDR3 coding sequence is TGTGCCAGCAGCTTAGTCCGGGGGACAGGGGCCTTCAATGAGCAGTTCTTC. The rearrangement uses TRBV7-9 and TRBJ2-1; 10 nucleotides agree with TRBD1. Germline CDR1 SEHNR, CDR2 FQNEAQ (reference sequence). This CDR3 region has 17 residues. Germline trimming cut 1 base from V and 6 bases from J; bases unmatched to any gene: 9.

This clone came up a few times. This CDR3 is also generated by other DNA sequences in the sample. The chain joins TRBV19 to TRBJ2-5, with no clear D. This CDR3 region has 11 residues. Trimming took off 3 bases at V and 5 bases at J, with 4 bases between the two ends. Per germline, CDR1 LNHDA and CDR2 SQIVND (reference sequence). The CDR3 sequence is CASSMGETQYF. The CDR3 bases are TGTGCCAGTAGTATGGGGGAGACCCAGTACTTC.

The CDR3 spells CASSLIDGDQPQHF. CDR3 nucleotides: TGTGCCAGCAGTTTAATCGACGGCGATCAGCCCCAGCATTTT. V gene TRBV28 combines with J gene TRBJ1-5; D is uncertain. This CDR3 region has 14 residues. V lost 2 bases, J lost 5 bases, and 10 bases lay in between. CDR1 is MDHEN, CDR2 SYDVKM, per germline.

The CDR3 DNA sequence: TGTGCCAGCAGCTTGGTGACGGGAGGGCCGGGAGAGCAGTACTTC. Its translation is CASSLVTGGPGEQYF. The genes are TRBV5-4 and TRBJ2-7; the match to TRBD2 covers 8 bases. CDR1 is SGHNT and CDR2 is YYREEE in the germline V gene (reference sequence). Trimming cost V 0 bases and J 7 bases; bases outside gene matches: 9. This CDR3 spans 15 amino acids.

The rearrangement uses TRBV24-1 and TRBJ1-4; D is unresolved. The V gene's germline CDR1 is KGHDR and CDR2 SFDVKD. V lost 2 bases and J 4 bases, leaving 1 base between the germline ends. This CDR3 is built from 12 residues. CDR3 residues: CATSDYNEKLFF. CDR3 in DNA: TGTGCCACCAGTGATTATAATGAAAAACTGTTTTTT.

V usage is TRBV28 and J usage is TRBJ1-1; 8 nucleotides match TRBD1. Trimming took 3 bases from V and 5 from J; bases not matched to a gene: 8. The germline CDR1 and CDR2 sequences are MDHEN and SYDVKM. The CDR3 is made up of 15 amino acids. CDR3 in DNA: TGTGCCAGCAGTTTTTCTGGACAGGGCGGGACTGAAGCTTTCTTT. It codes for CASSFSGQGGTEAFF.

The chain recombines TRBV28 with TRBJ2-5; D is undetermined. Germline values: CDR1 MDHEN, CDR2 SYDVKM. This CDR3 has 14 residues. V was cut by 3 bases and J by 1 base, with 9 bases left in between. The CDR3 is CASSFLGTQETQYF. CDR3 DNA sequence: TGTGCCAGCAGTTTTCTCGGAACCCAAGAGACCCAGTACTTC.

The CDR3 is CASTRNGRDEQFF. CDR3 DNA: TGTGCCAGCACCCGAAATGGCAGGGACGAGCAGTTCTTC. The J gene is TRBJ2-1, the V gene TRBV25-1, with D possibly being TRBD1 or TRBD2 (5 bases each). Trimming shortened V by 7 bases and J by 10 bases, and 17 bases separated the two germline ends. The germline V gene encodes CDR1 MGHDK and CDR2 SYGVNS. CDR3 length equals 13 residues.

The chain recombines TRBV6-2 or TRBV6-3 with TRBJ2-7; no definite D call. The germline V and J ends were trimmed by 4 bases and 3 bases, with 7 bases remaining between them. Germline assignment: CDR1 MNHEY and CDR2 SVGEGT. CDR3 length: 12 residues. The CDR3 is CASSSVNYEQYF. Here the CDR3 DNA reads TGTGCCAGCAGTTCTGTAAACTACGAGCAGTACTTC.